This T cell receptor (beta chain) was observed in a study of blood T cell repertoires in COVID-19. The overall study: In each case, the material was cDNA or gDNA derived from T cells, B-cell-depleted T cells, or PBMCs.

V shed 1 base, J shed 6 bases, and the junction held 2 bases outside the gene matches. CDR1 and CDR2 from the germline V gene are SGHRS and YFSETQ. This CDR3 has 15 amino acids. TCRdb's copy holds only in-frame clones and misses some; the assay was immunoSEQ multiplex PCR. Of 200,000 to 300,000 clones in the sample, around 83% were seen once. The source material was peripheral blood. V and J are TRBV5-1 and TRBJ2-2, with TRBD2 matching over 11 bases. The receptor's source is a man aged 40-49 years who had recovered from COVID-19. The DNA for the CDR3 is TGCGCCAGCAGCTTGACTAGCGGGAGCCCCGGGGAGCTGTTTTTT. It yields the protein CASSLTSGSPGELFF. The full variable domain, rest sourced from reference TRBV5-1 and TRBJ2-2, is KAGVTQTPRYLIKTRGQQVTLSCSPISGHRSVSWYQQTPGQGLQFLFEYFSETQRNKGNFPGRFSGRQFSNSRSEMNVSTLELGDSALYLCASSLTSGSPGELFFGEGSRLTVL.